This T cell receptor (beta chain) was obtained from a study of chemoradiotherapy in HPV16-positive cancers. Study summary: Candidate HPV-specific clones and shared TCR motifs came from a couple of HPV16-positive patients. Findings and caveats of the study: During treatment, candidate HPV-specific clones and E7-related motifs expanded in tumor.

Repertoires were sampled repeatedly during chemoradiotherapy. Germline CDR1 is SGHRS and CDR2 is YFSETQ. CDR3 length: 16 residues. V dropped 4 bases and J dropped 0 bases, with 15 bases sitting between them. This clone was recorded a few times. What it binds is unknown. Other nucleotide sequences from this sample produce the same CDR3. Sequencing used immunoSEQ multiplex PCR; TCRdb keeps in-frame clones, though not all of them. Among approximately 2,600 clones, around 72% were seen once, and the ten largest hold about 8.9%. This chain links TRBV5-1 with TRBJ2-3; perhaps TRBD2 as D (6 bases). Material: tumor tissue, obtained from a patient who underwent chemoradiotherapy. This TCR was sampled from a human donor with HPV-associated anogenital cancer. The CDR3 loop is CASSRSSGSSTDTQYF. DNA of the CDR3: TGCGCCAGCAGCCGTAGTAGCGGATCTAGCACAGATACGCAGTATTTT. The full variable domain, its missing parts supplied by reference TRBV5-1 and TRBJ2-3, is KAGVTQTPRYLIKTRGQQVTLSCSPISGHRSVSWYQQTPGQGLQFLFEYFSETQRNKGNFPGRFSGRQFSNSRSEMNVSTLELGDSALYLCASSRSSGSSTDTQYFGPGTRLTVL.